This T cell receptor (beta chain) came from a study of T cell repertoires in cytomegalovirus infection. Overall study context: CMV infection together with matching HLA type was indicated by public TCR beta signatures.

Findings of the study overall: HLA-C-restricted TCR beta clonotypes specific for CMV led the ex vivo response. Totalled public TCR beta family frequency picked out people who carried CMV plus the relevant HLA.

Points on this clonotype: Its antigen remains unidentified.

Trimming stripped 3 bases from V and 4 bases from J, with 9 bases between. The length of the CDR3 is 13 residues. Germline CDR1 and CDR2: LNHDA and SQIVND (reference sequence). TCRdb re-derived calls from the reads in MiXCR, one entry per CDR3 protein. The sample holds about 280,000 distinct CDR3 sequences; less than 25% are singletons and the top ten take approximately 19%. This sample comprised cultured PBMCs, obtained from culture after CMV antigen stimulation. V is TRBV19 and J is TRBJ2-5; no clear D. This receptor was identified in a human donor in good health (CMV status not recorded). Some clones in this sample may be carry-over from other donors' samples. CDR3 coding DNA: TGTGCCAGTAGTATTACTCTGGGAGAGACCCAGTACTTC. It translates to CASSITLGETQYF.